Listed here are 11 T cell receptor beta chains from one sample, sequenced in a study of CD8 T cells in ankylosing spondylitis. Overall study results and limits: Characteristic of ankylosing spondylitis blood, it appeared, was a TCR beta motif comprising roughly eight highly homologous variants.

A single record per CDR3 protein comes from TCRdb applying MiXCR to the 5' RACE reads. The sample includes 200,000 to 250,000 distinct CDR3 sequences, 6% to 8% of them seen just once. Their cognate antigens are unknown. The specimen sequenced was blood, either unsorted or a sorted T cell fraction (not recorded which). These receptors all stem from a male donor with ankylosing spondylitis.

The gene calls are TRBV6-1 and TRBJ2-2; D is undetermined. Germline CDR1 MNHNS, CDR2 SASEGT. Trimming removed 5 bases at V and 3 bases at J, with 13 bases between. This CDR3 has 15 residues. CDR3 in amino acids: CASSTGSGHTGELFF. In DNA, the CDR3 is TGTGCCAGCAGTACCGGTTCGGGTCACACCGGGGAGCTGTTTTTT.

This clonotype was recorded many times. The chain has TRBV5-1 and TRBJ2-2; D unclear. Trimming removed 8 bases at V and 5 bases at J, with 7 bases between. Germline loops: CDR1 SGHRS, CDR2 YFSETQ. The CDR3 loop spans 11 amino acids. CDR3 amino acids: CASHKTGELFF. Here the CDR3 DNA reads TGCGCCAGTCACAAGACCGGGGAGCTGTTTTTT.

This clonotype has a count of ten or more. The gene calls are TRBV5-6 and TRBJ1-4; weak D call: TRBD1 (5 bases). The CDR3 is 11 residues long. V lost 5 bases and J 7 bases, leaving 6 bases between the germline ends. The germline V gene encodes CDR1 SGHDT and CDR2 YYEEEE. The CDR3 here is CASSRGEKLFF. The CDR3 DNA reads TGTGCCAGCAGTAGGGGTGAAAAACTGTTTTTT.

The CDR3 DNA sequence: TGCAGTGCTAGAGACTATACTAACAATGAGCAGTTCTTC. It translates to CSARDYTNNEQFF. J is TRBJ2-1 and V is TRBV20-1; D is undetermined. Trimming removed 0 bases from V and 5 bases from J, with 8 bases in between. This CDR3 region has 13 residues. Germline CDR1 reads DFQATT; CDR2 reads SNEGSKA (reference sequence).

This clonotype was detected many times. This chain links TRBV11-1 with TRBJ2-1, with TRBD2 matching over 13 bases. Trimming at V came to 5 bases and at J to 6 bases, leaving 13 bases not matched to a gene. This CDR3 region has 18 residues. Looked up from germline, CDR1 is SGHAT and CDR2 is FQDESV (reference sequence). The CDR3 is CASSPPPTSGRTRNEQFF. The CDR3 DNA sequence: TGTGCCAGCAGCCCCCCGCCGACTAGCGGGAGGACTCGCAATGAGCAGTTCTTC.

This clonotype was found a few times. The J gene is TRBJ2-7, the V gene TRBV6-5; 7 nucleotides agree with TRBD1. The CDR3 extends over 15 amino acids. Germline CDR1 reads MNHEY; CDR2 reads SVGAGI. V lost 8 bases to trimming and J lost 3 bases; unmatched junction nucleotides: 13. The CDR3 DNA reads TGTGCCAGCCGAGATACGTACAGGGGATACTACGAGCAGTACTTC. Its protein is CASRDTYRGYYEQYF.

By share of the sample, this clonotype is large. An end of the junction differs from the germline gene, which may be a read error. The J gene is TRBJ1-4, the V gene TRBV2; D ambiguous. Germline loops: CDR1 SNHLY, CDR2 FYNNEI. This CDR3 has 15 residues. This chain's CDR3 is CASREDSGTNEKLFF. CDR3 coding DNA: TGTGCCAGCAGAGAAGACTCGGGCACTAATGAAAAACTGTTTTTT.

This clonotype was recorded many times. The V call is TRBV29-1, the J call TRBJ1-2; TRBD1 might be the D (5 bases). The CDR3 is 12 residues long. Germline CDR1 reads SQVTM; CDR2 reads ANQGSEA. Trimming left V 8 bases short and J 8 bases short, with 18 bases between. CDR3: CSSAGTGSGYTF. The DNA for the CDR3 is TGCAGCTCAGCCGGGACGGGATCGGGCTACACCTTC.

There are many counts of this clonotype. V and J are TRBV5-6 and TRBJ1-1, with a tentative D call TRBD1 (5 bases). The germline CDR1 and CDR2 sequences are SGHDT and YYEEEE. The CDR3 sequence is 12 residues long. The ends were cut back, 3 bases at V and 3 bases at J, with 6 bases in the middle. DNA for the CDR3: TGTGCCAGCAGCTGGGGGGACACTGAAGCTTTCTTT. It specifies CASSWGDTEAFF. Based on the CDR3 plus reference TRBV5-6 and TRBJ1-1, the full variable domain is DAGVTQSPTHLIKTRGQQVTLRCSPKSGHDTVSWYQQALGQGPQFIFQYYEEEERQRGNFPDRFSGHQFPNYSSELNVNALLLGDSALYLCASSWGDTEAFFGQGTRLTVV.

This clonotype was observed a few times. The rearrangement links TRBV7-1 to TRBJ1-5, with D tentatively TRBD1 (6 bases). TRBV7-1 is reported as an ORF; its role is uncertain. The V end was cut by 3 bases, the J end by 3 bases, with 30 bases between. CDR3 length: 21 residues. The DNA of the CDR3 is TGTGCCAGCAGCTCTGGGGCTATCAAGGGGGACACCGGCCAGCCCAATCAGCCCCAGCATTTT. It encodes CASSSGAIKGDTGQPNQPQHF.

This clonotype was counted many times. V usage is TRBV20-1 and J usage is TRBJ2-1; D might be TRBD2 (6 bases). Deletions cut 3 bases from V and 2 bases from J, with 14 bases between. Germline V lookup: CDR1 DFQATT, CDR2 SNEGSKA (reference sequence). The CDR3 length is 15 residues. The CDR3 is CSASPSDGAYNEQFF. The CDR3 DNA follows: TGCAGTGCTAGCCCTAGCGATGGGGCCTACAATGAGCAGTTCTTC.